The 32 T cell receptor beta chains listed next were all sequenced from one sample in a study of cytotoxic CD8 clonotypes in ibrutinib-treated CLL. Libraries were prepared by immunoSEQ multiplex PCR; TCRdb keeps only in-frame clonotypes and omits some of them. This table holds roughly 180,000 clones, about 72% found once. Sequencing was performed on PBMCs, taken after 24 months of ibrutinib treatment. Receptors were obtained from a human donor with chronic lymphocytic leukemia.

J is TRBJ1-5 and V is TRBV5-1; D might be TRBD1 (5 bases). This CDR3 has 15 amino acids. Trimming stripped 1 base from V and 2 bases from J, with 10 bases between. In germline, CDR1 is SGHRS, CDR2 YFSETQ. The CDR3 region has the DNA TGCGCCAGCAGCTTGACCGGGGACGGCAATCAGCCCCAGCATTTT. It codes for CASSLTGDGNQPQHF.

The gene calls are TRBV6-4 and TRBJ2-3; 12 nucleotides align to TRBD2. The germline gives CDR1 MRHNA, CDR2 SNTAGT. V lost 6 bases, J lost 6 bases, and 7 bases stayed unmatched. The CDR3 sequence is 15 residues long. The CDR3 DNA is TGTGCCAGCAGCCGACTAGCGGGAGCAAGTGATACGCAGTATTTT. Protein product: CASSRLAGASDTQYF.

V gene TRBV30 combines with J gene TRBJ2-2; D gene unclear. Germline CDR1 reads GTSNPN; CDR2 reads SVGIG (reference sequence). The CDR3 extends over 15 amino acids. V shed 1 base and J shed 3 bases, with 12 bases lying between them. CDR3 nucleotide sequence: TGTGCCTGGAGTGCTCCTAGGTTGGACACCGGGGAGCTGTTTTTT. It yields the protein CAWSAPRLDTGELFF.

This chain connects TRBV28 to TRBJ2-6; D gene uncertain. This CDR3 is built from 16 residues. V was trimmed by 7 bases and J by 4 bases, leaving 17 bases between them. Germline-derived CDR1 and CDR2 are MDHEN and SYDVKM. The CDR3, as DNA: TGTGCCAGCACCCGAGATCCAACTCTGGGGGCCAACGTCCTGACTTTC. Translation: CASTRDPTLGANVLTF. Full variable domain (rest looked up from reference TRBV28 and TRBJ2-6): DVKVTQSSRYLVKRTGEKVFLECVQDMDHENMFWYRQDPGLGLRLIYFSYDVKMKEKGDIPEGYSVSREKKERFSLILESASTNQTSMYLCASTRDPTLGANVLTFGAGSRLTVL.

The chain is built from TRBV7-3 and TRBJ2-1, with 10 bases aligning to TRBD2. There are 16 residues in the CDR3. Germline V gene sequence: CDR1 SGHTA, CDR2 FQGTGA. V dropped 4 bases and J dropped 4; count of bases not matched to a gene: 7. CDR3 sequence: CASSSSGRAQYNEQFF. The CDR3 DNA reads TGTGCCAGCAGCTCCAGCGGGAGGGCCCAGTACAATGAGCAGTTCTTC.

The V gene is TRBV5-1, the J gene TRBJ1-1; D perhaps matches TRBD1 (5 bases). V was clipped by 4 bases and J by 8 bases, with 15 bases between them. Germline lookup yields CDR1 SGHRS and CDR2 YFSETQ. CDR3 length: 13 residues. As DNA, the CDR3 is TGCGCCAGCAGCACGGCGGACATGCTGGAAGCTTTCTTT. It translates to CASSTADMLEAFF.

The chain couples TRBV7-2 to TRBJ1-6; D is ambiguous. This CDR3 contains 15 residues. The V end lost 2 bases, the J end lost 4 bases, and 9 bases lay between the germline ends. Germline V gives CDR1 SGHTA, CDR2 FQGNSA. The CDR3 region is CASSLSRAYNSPLHF. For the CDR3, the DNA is TGTGCCAGCAGCTTAAGTAGGGCGTATAATTCACCCCTCCACTTT.

CDR3 DNA sequence: TGTGCCTGGAGCAGAACCGGGACCAGGGCCTACGAGCAGTACTTC. This translates into CAWSRTGTRAYEQYF. The V gene is TRBV30, the J gene TRBJ2-7, with D perhaps being TRBD1 or TRBD2 (5 bases each). Germline CDR1 and CDR2: GTSNPN and SVGIG (reference sequence). Trimming took 3 bases from V and 2 from J, leaving 17 bases between them. The CDR3 consists of 15 residues.

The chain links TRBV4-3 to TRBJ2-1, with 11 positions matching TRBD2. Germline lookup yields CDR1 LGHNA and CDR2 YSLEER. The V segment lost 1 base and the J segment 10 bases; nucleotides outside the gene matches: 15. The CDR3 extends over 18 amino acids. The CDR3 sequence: CASSQVVVLAGVIKEQFF. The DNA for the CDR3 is TGCGCCAGCAGCCAAGTGGTGGTACTAGCGGGAGTTATTAAGGAGCAGTTCTTC.

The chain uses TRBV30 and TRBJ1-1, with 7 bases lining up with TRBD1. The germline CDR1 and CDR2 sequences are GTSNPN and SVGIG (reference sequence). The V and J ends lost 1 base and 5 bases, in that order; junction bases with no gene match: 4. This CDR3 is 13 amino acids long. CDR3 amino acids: CAWSAGQRTEAFF. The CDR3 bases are TGTGCCTGGAGTGCGGGACAGAGGACTGAAGCTTTCTTT.

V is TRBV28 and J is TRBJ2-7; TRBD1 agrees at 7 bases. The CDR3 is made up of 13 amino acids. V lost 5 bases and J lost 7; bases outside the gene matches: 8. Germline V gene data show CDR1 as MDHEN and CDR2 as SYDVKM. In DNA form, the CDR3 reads TGTGCCAGCAGTCGGACAGGCCAAGGAGAGCAGTACTTC. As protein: CASSRTGQGEQYF. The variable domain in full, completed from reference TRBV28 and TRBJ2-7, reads DVKVTQSSRYLVKRTGEKVFLECVQDMDHENMFWYRQDPGLGLRLIYFSYDVKMKEKGDIPEGYSVSREKKERFSLILESASTNQTSMYLCASSRTGQGEQYFGPGTRLTVT.

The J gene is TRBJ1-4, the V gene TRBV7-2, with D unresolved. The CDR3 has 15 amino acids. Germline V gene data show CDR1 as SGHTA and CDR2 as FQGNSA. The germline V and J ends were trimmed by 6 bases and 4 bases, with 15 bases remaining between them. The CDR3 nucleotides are TGTGCCAGCAGTCTCCGAGGAATGTTTAATGAAAAACTGTTTTTT. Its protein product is CASSLRGMFNEKLFF.

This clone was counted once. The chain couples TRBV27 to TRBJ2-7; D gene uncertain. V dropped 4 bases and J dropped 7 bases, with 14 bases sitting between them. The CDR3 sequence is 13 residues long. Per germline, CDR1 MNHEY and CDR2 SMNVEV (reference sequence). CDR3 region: CASSYDPIGEQYF. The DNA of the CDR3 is TGTGCCAGCAGTTACGACCCCATAGGAGAGCAGTACTTC.

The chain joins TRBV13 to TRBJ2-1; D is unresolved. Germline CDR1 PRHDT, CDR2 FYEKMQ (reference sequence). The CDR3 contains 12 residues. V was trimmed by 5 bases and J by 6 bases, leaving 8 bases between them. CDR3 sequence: CASSQEANEQFF. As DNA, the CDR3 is TGTGCCAGCAGCCAAGAAGCCAATGAGCAGTTCTTC. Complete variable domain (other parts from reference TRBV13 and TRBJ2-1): AAGVIQSPRHLIKEKRETATLKCYPIPRHDTVYWYQQGPGQDPQFLISFYEKMQSDKGSIPDRFSAQQFSDYHSELNMSSLELGDSALYFCASSQEANEQFFGPGTRLTVL.

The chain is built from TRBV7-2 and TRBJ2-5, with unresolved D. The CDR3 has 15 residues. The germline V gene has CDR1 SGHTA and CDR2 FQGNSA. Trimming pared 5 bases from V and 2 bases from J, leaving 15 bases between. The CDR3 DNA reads TGTGCCAGCAGCCCACTGAGGCTGACACAAGAGACCCAGTACTTC. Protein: CASSPLRLTQETQYF.

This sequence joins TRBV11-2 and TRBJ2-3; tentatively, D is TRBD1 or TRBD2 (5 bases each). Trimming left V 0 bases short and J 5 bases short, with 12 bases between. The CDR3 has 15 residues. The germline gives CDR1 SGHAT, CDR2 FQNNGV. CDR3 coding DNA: TGTGCCAGCAGCTTAGAAAGGGACCTAGGAGATACGCAGTATTTT. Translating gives CASSLERDLGDTQYF.

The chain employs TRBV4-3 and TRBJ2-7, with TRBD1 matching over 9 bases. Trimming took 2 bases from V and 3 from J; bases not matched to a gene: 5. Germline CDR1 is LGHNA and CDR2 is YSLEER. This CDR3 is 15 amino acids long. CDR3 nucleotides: TGCGCCAGCAGCCAAAATACAGGGGGCGTCTACGAGCAGTACTTC. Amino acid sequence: CASSQNTGGVYEQYF.

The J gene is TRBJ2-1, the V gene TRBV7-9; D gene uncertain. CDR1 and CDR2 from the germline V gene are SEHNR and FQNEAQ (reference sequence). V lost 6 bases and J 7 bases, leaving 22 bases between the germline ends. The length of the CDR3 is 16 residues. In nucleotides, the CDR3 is TGTGCCAGCAGTTCAGCCGGGTGGGTCGGGTCGAATGAGCAGTTCTTC. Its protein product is CASSSAGWVGSNEQFF.

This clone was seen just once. CDR3 DNA: TGTGCCAGCAGTTACGTGGACAGCCCCTACAATGAGCAGTTCTTC. This gives the protein CASSYVDSPYNEQFF. The chain has TRBV6-5 and TRBJ2-1, with D perhaps TRBD1 (6 bases). Germline V gives CDR1 MNHEY, CDR2 SVGAGI. V lost 2 bases, J lost 2 bases, and 10 bases lay in between. The CDR3 is made up of 15 amino acids.

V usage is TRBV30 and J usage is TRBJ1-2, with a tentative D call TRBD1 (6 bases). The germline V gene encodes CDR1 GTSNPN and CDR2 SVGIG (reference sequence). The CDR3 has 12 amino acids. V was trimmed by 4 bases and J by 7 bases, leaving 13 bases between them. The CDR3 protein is CAWMVGALGYTF. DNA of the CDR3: TGTGCCTGGATGGTGGGGGCGCTTGGCTACACCTTC.

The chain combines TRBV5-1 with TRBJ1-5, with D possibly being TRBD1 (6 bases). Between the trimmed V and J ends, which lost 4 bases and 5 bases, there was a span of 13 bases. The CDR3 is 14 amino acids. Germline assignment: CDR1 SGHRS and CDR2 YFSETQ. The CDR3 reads CASSLGQSDQPQHF. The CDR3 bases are TGCGCCAGCAGCCTCGGACAGTCAGATCAGCCCCAGCATTTT.

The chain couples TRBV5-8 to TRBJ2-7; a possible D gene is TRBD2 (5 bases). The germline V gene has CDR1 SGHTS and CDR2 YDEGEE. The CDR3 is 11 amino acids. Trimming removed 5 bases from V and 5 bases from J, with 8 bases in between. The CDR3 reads CASRLVHEQYF. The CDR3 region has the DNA TGTGCCAGCAGACTAGTCCACGAGCAGTACTTC.

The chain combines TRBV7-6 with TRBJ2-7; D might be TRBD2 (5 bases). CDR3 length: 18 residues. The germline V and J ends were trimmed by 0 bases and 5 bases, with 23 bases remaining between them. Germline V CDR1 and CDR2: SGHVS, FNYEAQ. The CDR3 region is CASSLATVRAALTDEQYF. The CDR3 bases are TGTGCCAGCAGCTTAGCAACCGTGCGGGCCGCCTTAACCGACGAGCAGTACTTC.

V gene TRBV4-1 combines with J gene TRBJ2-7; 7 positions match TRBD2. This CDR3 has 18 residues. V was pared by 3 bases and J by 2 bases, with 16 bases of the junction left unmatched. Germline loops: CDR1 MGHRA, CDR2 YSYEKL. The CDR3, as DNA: TGCGCCAGCAGCCAGTACGGGTCGACGGGGGGACGCCCCTACGAGCAGTACTTC. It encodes CASSQYGSTGGRPYEQYF.

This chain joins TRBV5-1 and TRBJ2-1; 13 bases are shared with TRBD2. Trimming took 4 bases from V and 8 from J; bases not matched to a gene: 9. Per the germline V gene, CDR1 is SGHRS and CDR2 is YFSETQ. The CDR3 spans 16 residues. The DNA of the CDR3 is TGCGCCAGCAGCCTCGGACTAGCGGGAGTTAGGGATGAGCAGTTCTTC. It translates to CASSLGLAGVRDEQFF.

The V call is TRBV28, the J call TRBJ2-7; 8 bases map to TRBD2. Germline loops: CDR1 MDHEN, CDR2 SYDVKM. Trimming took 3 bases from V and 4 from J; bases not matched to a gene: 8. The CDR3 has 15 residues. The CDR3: CASSLVAGTVYEQYF. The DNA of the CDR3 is TGTGCCAGCAGTTTGGTAGCGGGGACTGTTTACGAGCAGTACTTC. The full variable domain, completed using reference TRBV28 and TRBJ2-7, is DVKVTQSSRYLVKRTGEKVFLECVQDMDHENMFWYRQDPGLGLRLIYFSYDVKMKEKGDIPEGYSVSREKKERFSLILESASTNQTSMYLCASSLVAGTVYEQYFGPGTRLTVT.

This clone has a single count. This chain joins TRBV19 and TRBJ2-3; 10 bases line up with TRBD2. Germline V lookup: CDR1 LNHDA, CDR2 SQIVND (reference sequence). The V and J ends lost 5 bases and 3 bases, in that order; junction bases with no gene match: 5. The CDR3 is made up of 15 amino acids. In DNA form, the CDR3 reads TGTGCCAGTAGTCCCGGACTAGCGGCTACAGATACGCAGTATTTT. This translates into CASSPGLAATDTQYF.

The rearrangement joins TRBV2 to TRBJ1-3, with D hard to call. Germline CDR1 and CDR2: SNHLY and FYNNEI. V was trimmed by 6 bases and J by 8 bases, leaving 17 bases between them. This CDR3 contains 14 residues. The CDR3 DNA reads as TGTGCCAGCAGGACTGAGACTAGTGGGGACACCATATATTTT. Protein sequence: CASRTETSGDTIYF.

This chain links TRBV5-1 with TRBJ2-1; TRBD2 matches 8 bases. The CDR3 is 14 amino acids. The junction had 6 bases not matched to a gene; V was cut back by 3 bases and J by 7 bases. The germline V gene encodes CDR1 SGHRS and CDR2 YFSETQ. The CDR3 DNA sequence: TGCGCCAGCAGCTATGGACTAGCCACGAATGAGCAGTTCTTC. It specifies CASSYGLATNEQFF.

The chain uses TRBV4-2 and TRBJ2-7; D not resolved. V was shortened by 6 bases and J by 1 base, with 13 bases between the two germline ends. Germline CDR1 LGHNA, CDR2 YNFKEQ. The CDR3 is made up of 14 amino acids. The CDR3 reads CASRGRAGSYEQYF. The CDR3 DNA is TGTGCCAGCAGGGGCCGGGCCGGATCCTACGAGCAGTACTTC.

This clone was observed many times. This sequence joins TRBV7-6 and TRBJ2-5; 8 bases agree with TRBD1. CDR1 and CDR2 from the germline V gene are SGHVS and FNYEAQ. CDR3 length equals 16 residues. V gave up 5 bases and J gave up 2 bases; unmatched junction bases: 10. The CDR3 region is CASSPFMGTGQETQYF. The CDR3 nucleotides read TGTGCCAGCAGCCCTTTTATGGGGACAGGACAAGAGACCCAGTACTTC.

CDR3 coding DNA: TGTGCCAGCAGCCACGGGCCGGGACAGGGATACGAGCAGTACTTC. Protein product: CASSHGPGQGYEQYF. The gene calls are TRBV5-4 and TRBJ2-7; 9 positions agree with TRBD1. The CDR3 runs 15 residues. Per the germline V gene, CDR1 is SGHNT and CDR2 is YYREEE (reference sequence). Trimming cost V 4 bases and J 4 bases; bases outside gene matches: 9.